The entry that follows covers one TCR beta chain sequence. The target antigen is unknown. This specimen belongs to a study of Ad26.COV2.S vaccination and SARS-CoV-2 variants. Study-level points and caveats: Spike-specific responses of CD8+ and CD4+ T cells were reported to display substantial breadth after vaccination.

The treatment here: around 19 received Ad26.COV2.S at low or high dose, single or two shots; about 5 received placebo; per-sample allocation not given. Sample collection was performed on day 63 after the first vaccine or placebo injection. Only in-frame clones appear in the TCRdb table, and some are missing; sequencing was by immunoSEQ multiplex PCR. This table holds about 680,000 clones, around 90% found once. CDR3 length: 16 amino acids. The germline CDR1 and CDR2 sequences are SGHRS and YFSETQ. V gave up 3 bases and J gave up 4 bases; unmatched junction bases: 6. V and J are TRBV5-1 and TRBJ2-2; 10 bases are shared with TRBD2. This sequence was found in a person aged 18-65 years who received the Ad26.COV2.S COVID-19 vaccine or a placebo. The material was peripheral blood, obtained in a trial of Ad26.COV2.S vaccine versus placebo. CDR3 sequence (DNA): TGCGCCAGCAGCTCAGCGGGGGGGCTAGGCACCGGGGAGCTGTTTTTT. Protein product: CASSSAGGLGTGELFF.